This passage covers 21 T cell receptor beta chains from one sample sequenced in a study of blood T cell repertoires in COVID-19. The data were produced by immunoSEQ multiplex PCR, yet TCRdb's version contains in-frame clones alone and is incomplete. Of 150,000 to 200,000 clones in the sample, roughly 90% were seen once. Sequencing input: peripheral blood. These receptors originate from a young man with acute or convalescent COVID-19.

The chain has TRBV5-1 and TRBJ2-1, with TRBD1 matching over 9 bases. This CDR3 region has 15 residues. V dropped 1 base and J dropped 7; count of bases not matched to a gene: 6. From germline, CDR1 is SGHRS and CDR2 YFSETQ. CDR3 coding DNA: TGCGCCAGCAGCTTGACGGCGGGACAGGGTAATGAGCAGTTCTTC. This translates into CASSLTAGQGNEQFF.

The CDR3 region is CASSQGGLRDLSKTQYF. Here the CDR3 DNA reads TGCGCCAGCAGCCAAGGAGGACTTAGGGATTTGAGCAAGACCCAGTACTTC. This chain uses TRBV4-1 with TRBJ2-5; possibly TRBD2 for D (5 bases). CDR1 is MGHRA and CDR2 is YSYEKL in the germline V gene. CDR3 length equals 17 residues. V was clipped by 1 base and J by 6 bases, with 21 bases between them.

The V gene is TRBV11-2, the J gene TRBJ1-1, with TRBD1 matching over 7 bases. The V gene end was trimmed by 3 bases and the J gene end by 2 bases; junction bases not matched to a gene: 15. The germline V gene has CDR1 SGHAT and CDR2 FQNNGV. CDR3 length equals 18 residues. In DNA form, the CDR3 reads TGTGCCAGCAGCTTCTCGGACAGGCAGGGTGGGGGAAACACTGAAGCTTTCTTT. Protein product: CASSFSDRQGGGNTEAFF.

V gene TRBV30 combines with J gene TRBJ2-3, with a possible D match to TRBD1 (5 bases). The CDR3 has 15 amino acids. V was clipped by 0 bases and J by 3 bases, with 13 bases between them. CDR1 GTSNPN and CDR2 SVGIG come from the germline V gene (reference sequence). The CDR3 DNA sequence: TGTGCCTGGAGTGTAGCAGGGTCGGTAACAGATACGCAGTATTTT. Translated: CAWSVAGSVTDTQYF.

The rearrangement links TRBV28 to TRBJ1-6, with D perhaps TRBD1 (5 bases). Germline loops: CDR1 MDHEN, CDR2 SYDVKM. There are 15 residues in the CDR3. The V gene lost 2 bases and the J gene lost 6 bases, with 11 bases spanning the gap. The CDR3 reads CASSLRLGGNSPLHF. In nucleotides, the CDR3 is TGTGCCAGCAGTTTAAGGTTGGGGGGTAATTCACCCCTCCACTTT.

The V call is TRBV6-5, the J call TRBJ1-4, with 7 bases matching TRBD1. This CDR3 is built from 14 residues. From germline, CDR1 is MNHEY and CDR2 SVGAGI. V lost 4 bases, J lost 8 bases, and 7 bases stayed unmatched. CDR3 DNA sequence: TGTGCCAGCAGTTTTACAGGGGTGCGGGAAAAACTGTTTTTT. Its protein product is CASSFTGVREKLFF.

The CDR3 loop reads CASLPGGGTPYNEQFF. CDR3 nucleotide sequence: TGTGCCAGCCTCCCGGGAGGAGGGACCCCCTACAATGAGCAGTTCTTC. The V and J genes are TRBV18 and TRBJ2-1; 7 nucleotides line up with TRBD2. V dropped 8 bases and J dropped 2; count of bases not matched to a gene: 12. This CDR3 region has 16 residues. Germline lookup yields CDR1 KGHSH and CDR2 LQKENI. Full variable domain (rest looked up from reference TRBV18 and TRBJ2-1): NAGVMQNPRHLVRRRGQEARLRCSPMKGHSHVYWYRQLPEEGLKFMVYLQKENIIDESGMPKERFSAEFPKEGPSILRIQQVVRGDSAAYFCASLPGGGTPYNEQFFGPGTRLTVL.

The genes are TRBV7-9 and TRBJ1-4, with D perhaps TRBD1 (5 bases). The CDR3 runs to 16 residues. Germline assignment: CDR1 SEHNR and CDR2 FQNEAQ (reference sequence). Trimming stripped 5 bases from V and 5 bases from J, with 18 bases between. For the CDR3, the DNA is TGTGCCAGCAGCAAATCCGCCGACAGCGGGAATGAAAAACTGTTTTTT. It encodes CASSKSADSGNEKLFF.

The V and J genes are TRBV5-6 and TRBJ2-3; tentatively, D is TRBD2 (5 bases). CDR3 length: 16 amino acids. V lost 0 bases, J lost 1 base, and 12 bases lay in between. Germline CDR1 and CDR2: SGHDT and YYEEEE. CDR3 loop: CASSLAREGRTDTQYF. CDR3 nucleotides: TGTGCCAGCAGCTTGGCCCGTGAGGGCCGCACAGATACGCAGTATTTT.

The chain couples TRBV6-1 to TRBJ1-2; maybe TRBD1 (5 bases). V shed 0 bases and J shed 7 bases, with 15 bases lying between them. The CDR3 has 15 amino acids. The germline CDR1 and CDR2 sequences are MNHNS and SASEGT. DNA for the CDR3: TGTGCCAGCAGTGAAGCGGTCGGCAGGGTGGTTGGCTACACCTTC. Protein product: CASSEAVGRVVGYTF.

The chain's CDR3 is CASSVGLAGAEGETQYF. The CDR3 coding sequence is TGTGCCAGCAGCGTAGGACTAGCGGGAGCCGAAGGAGAGACCCAGTACTTC. The chain has TRBV9 and TRBJ2-5; 12 positions agree with TRBD2. The germline CDR1 and CDR2 sequences are SGDLS and YYNGEE. The ends lost 0 bases at V and 4 bases at J; junction bases unmatched: 7. The CDR3 length is 17 residues.

The gene calls are TRBV7-2 and TRBJ2-6; 7 bases are shared with TRBD1. Germline CDR1 is SGHTA and CDR2 is FQGNSA. The CDR3 loop spans 18 amino acids. The V gene end was trimmed by 2 bases and the J gene end by 2 bases; junction bases not matched to a gene: 9. Written as DNA, the CDR3 is TGTGCCAGCAGCTTATGGGGGCAGGGGGACACTGGGGCCAACGTCCTGACTTTC. Its translation: CASSLWGQGDTGANVLTF.

The chain employs TRBV10-1 and TRBJ1-1; 11 positions agree with TRBD1. J gave up 1 base and V 4 bases, and 14 bases lay outside the gene matches. Germline CDR1 is WNHNN and CDR2 is SYGVQD (reference sequence). CDR3 length: 19 amino acids. CDR3 residues: CASSAGYGQGAAGNTEAFF. CDR3 bases: TGCGCCAGCAGTGCCGGGTACGGACAGGGGGCCGCGGGGAACACTGAAGCTTTCTTT.

The chain has TRBV29-1 and TRBJ2-1; 8 bases are a match to TRBD2. V shed 0 bases, J shed 8 bases, and the junction held 12 bases outside the gene matches. This CDR3 contains 16 residues. Germline V gene sequence: CDR1 SQVTM, CDR2 ANQGSEA. The CDR3 sequence is CSVEDTISGGGDEQFF. The CDR3 DNA reads as TGCAGCGTTGAAGATACAATAAGCGGGGGAGGGGATGAGCAGTTCTTC.

V and J are TRBV19 and TRBJ1-1; the D gene is possibly TRBD1 (6 bases). V dropped 1 base and J dropped 5 bases, with 14 bases sitting between them. The CDR3 has 15 amino acids. The germline CDR1 and CDR2 sequences are LNHDA and SQIVND (reference sequence). CDR3 sequence (DNA): TGTGCCAGTAGTATAGTACAGGGAGCCGCGACTGAAGCTTTCTTT. This sequence encodes CASSIVQGAATEAFF.

This clone appeared a single time. V and J are TRBV6-6 and TRBJ2-3; 11 bases agree with TRBD1. This CDR3 comprises 15 residues. With V trimmed by 5 bases and J by 3 bases, 4 bases remained unmatched. Germline CDR1 MNHNY, CDR2 SVGAGI (reference sequence). The chain's CDR3 is CASSLGTGGTDTQYF. CDR3 coding DNA: TGTGCCAGCAGTCTCGGGACAGGGGGGACAGATACGCAGTATTTT.

J is TRBJ1-1 and V is TRBV4-1; D gene ambiguous. V was shortened by 0 bases and J by 11 bases, with 19 bases between the two germline ends. Germline V gene sequence: CDR1 MGHRA, CDR2 YSYEKL. The CDR3 totals 15 residues. CDR3 amino acids: CASSQEQNLPSSAFF. Here the CDR3 DNA reads TGCGCCAGCAGCCAAGAGCAGAACCTCCCCTCTAGTGCTTTCTTT.

The rearrangement links TRBV19 to TRBJ1-1; D gene ambiguous. Germline V CDR1 and CDR2: LNHDA, SQIVND (reference sequence). The CDR3 length is 15 residues. V lost 3 bases and J 1 base, leaving 12 bases between the germline ends. In DNA form, the CDR3 reads TGTGCCAGTAGTATTGTGGCCAGTGCGAACACTGAAGCTTTCTTT. The encoded protein is CASSIVASANTEAFF. The whole variable domain, filled in from reference TRBV19 and TRBJ1-1, reads DGGITQSPKYLFRKEGQNVTLSCEQNLNHDAMYWYRQDPGQGLRLIYYSQIVNDFQKGDIAEGYSVSREKKESFPLTVTSAQKNPTAFYLCASSIVASANTEAFFGQGTRLTVV.

The chain is built from TRBV11-3 and TRBJ1-1, with 8 bases that match TRBD1. Trimming removed 5 bases from V and 4 bases from J; junction bases left unmatched: 3. Germline V CDR1 and CDR2: SGHNT, YENEEA. CDR3 size: 13 residues. In nucleotides, the CDR3 is TGTGCCAGCAGCCCTACAGGGGGCACTGAAGCTTTCTTT. This codes for CASSPTGGTEAFF.

This chain connects TRBV7-6 to TRBJ1-1; D ambiguous. The CDR3 consists of 11 residues. Germline V gene sequence: CDR1 SGHVS, CDR2 FNYEAQ. The V gene lost 5 bases and the J gene lost 3 bases, with 4 bases spanning the gap. In DNA form, the CDR3 reads TGTGCCAGCAGCCGGGACACTGAAGCTTTCTTT. This codes for CASSRDTEAFF.

The chain combines TRBV5-1 with TRBJ2-3; possibly TRBD2 for D (5 bases). Germline assignment: CDR1 SGHRS and CDR2 YFSETQ. There are 15 residues in the CDR3. Trimming took 6 bases from V and 5 from J, leaving 19 bases between them. This CDR3 is CASTFLNSGGDTQYF. In nucleotides, the CDR3 is TGCGCCAGCACTTTCTTAAACTCCGGAGGAGATACGCAGTATTTT.